This passage covers 9 T cell receptor beta chains from one sample sequenced in a study of blood T cell repertoires in COVID-19. TCRdb keeps only in-frame clones here, not all; method: immunoSEQ multiplex PCR. This sample has approximately 260,000 clones; about 86% occur once, and the top ten carry approximately 4%. The sample consisted of PBMCs or T cells enriched from blood (not recorded which). These receptors all stem from a man in his thirties or forties with acute COVID-19.

This chain joins TRBV14 and TRBJ2-3, with 11 bases lining up with TRBD2. CDR3 size: 17 residues. V gave up 4 bases and J gave up 3 bases; unmatched junction bases: 9. Germline assignment: CDR1 SGHDN and CDR2 FVKESK. The DNA of the CDR3 is TGTGCCAGCAGCCTTAGCGGGGGGGCCATCGGGACAGATACGCAGTATTTT. This encodes CASSLSGGAIGTDTQYF.

This chain joins TRBV9 and TRBJ2-1; weak D call: TRBD1 (6 bases). Per the germline V gene, CDR1 is SGDLS and CDR2 is YYNGEE. The CDR3 is made up of 16 amino acids. V was pared by 1 base and J by 0 bases, with 11 bases between. As DNA, the CDR3 is TGTGCCAGCAGCGTATCTACAGGGAGCTCCTACAATGAGCAGTTCTTC. Amino acids: CASSVSTGSSYNEQFF.

This clone occurred once. This chain links TRBV30 with TRBJ1-6; 7 bases match TRBD1. The germline V gene has CDR1 GTSNPN and CDR2 SVGIG (reference sequence). The V segment lost 1 base and the J segment 9 bases; nucleotides outside the gene matches: 0. The CDR3 is 12 amino acids. CDR3 sequence: CAWSGQGSPLHF. CDR3 DNA sequence: TGTGCCTGGAGTGGACAGGGTTCACCCCTCCACTTT.

This clone was detected only a few times. V and J are TRBV6-5 and TRBJ2-5; D is possibly TRBD1 (5 bases). The length of the CDR3 is 12 residues. The germline V gene encodes CDR1 MNHEY and CDR2 SVGAGI. V dropped 6 bases and J dropped 5 bases, with 10 bases sitting between them. This CDR3 reads CASRGQWETQYF. The DNA for the CDR3 is TGTGCCAGCAGGGGGCAGTGGGAGACCCAGTACTTC.

V is TRBV10-3 and J is TRBJ2-5; TRBD1 agrees at 7 bases. Per the germline V gene, CDR1 is ENHRY and CDR2 is SYGVKD. V was pared by 8 bases and J by 7 bases, with 7 bases of the junction left unmatched. This CDR3 is built from 12 residues. The CDR3 DNA reads as TGTGCCATCCGGGACAGTGAAGTGACCCAGTACTTC. Translating gives CAIRDSEVTQYF.

The chain is built from TRBV24-1 and TRBJ1-2; D gene uncertain. V was clipped by 2 bases and J by 0 bases, with 12 bases between them. The CDR3 length is 16 residues. Germline V CDR1 and CDR2: KGHDR, SFDVKD. The CDR3 loop reads CATSDSQQESNYGYTF. CDR3 nucleotide sequence: TGTGCCACCAGTGATTCCCAGCAGGAATCTAACTATGGCTACACCTTC.

J is TRBJ1-5 and V is TRBV12-3 or TRBV12-4, with TRBD1 as a possible D gene (5 bases). V gave up 8 bases and J gave up 5 bases, with 7 bases separating them. CDR3 length equals 11 residues. The CDR3 DNA sequence: TGTGCCAGCCTCAGGGATCAGCCCCAGCATTTT. Protein: CASLRDQPQHF.

The chain combines TRBV7-2 with TRBJ1-6, with D tentatively TRBD1 (5 bases). CDR3 size: 14 residues. The V end was cut by 5 bases, the J end by 12 bases, with 17 bases between. The germline gives CDR1 SGHTA, CDR2 FQGNSA. The CDR3: CASSLQPGLRPLHF. Written as DNA, the CDR3 is TGTGCCAGCAGCCTACAACCGGGACTACGACCCCTCCACTTT.

CDR3 coding DNA: TGTGCCAGCAGTTTTCTAAGGGGGCCCCACAATCAGCCCCAGCATTTT. The encoded protein is CASSFLRGPHNQPQHF. This chain connects TRBV5-6 to TRBJ1-5, with TRBD1 identical over 7 bases. J lost 3 bases, V lost 5 bases, and 11 bases had no gene match. The length of the CDR3 is 16 residues. Germline loops: CDR1 SGHDT, CDR2 YYEEEE.